The entry that follows covers one T cell receptor (beta chain) sequence. Data came from immunoSEQ multiplex PCR; TCRdb stores just in-frame clones and leaves some out. The sample shows around 75,000 clones, 88% of them seen only once. The data stem from a study of blood T cell repertoires in COVID-19. Germline CDR1 and CDR2: LNHDA and SQIVND (reference sequence). V lost 4 bases, J lost 4 bases, and 9 bases stayed unmatched. This CDR3 is 17 amino acids long. The chain is built from TRBV19 and TRBJ2-6; 8 bases agree with TRBD2. Sequencing was done on a sample of peripheral blood. This clonotype originated in a human donor in a cohort sampled during active COVID-19. CDR3 amino acids: CASSRTSRRSGANVLTF. CDR3 coding DNA: TGTGCCAGTAGTAGGACTAGCAGACGATCCGGGGCCAACGTCCTGACTTTC.